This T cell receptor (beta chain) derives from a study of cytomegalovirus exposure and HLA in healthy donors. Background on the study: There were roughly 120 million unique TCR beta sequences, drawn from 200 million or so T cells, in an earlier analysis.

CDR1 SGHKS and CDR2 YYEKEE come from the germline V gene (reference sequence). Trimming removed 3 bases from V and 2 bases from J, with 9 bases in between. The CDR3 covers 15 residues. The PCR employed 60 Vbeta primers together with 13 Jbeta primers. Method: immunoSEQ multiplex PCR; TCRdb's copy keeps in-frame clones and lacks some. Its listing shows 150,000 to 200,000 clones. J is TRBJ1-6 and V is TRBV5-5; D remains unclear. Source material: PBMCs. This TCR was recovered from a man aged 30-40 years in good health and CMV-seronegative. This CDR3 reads CASSSGVTYNSPLHF. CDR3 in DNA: TGTGCCAGCAGCTCCGGGGTGACCTATAATTCACCCCTCCACTTT. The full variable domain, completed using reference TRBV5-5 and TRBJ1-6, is DAGVTQSPTHLIKTRGQQVTLRCSPISGHKSVSWYQQVLGQGPQFIFQYYEKEERGRGNFPDRFSARQFPNYSSELNVNALLLGDSALYLCASSSGVTYNSPLHFGNGTRLTVT.